Following are 2 T cell receptor beta chains from one sample sequenced in a study of CD8 T cells in Susac syndrome. Random hexamers served to reverse transcribe roughly 0.5 to 1 ug RNA. MiXCR, run by TCRdb on the immunoSEQ multiplex PCR reads, gives a single entry per CDR3 protein. The sample gives 150,000 to 200,000 distinct CDR3 sequences, roughly 94% of which show up once; 0.095% to 0.1% is in the top ten. The sequenced material came from CD4+ T cells from PBMCs. The receptors shown here come from a human donor with Susac syndrome.

The V call is TRBV30, the J call TRBJ1-2, with D possibly matching TRBD1 (5 bases). Between the trimmed V and J ends, which lost 4 bases and 3 bases, there was a span of 12 bases. Germline V gene lookup returns CDR1 GTSNPN and CDR2 SVGIG (reference sequence). The CDR3 consists of 13 residues. CDR3: CAWNPGTYYGYTF. The CDR3 DNA follows: TGTGCCTGGAACCCGGGGACCTACTATGGCTACACCTTC.

This chain connects TRBV10-3 to TRBJ2-5; no clear D. Germline-derived CDR1 and CDR2 are ENHRY and SYGVKD. The CDR3 extends over 13 amino acids. Trimming pared 6 bases from V and 2 bases from J, leaving 10 bases between. As DNA, the CDR3 is TGTGCCATCAGCGGGCCCCGGCAAGAGACCCAGTACTTC. Translated: CAISGPRQETQYF.